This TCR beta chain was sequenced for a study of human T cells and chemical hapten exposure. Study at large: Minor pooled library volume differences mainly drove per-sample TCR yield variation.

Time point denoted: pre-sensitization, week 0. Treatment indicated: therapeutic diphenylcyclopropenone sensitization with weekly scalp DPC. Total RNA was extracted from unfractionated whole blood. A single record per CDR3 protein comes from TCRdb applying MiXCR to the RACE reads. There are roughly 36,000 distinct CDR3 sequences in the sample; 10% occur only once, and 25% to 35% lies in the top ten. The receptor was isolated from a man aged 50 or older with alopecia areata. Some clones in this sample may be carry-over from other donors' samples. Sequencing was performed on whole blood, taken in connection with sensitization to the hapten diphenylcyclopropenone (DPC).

The CDR3 nucleotides read TGTGCCAGCAGCGTAGAGGGGTTGCGGGAGAACGATGAGCAGTTCTTC. It is translated as CASSVEGLRENDEQFF. The genes are TRBV9 and TRBJ2-1, with 7 bases fitting TRBD2. V lost 0 bases and J lost 8; bases outside the gene matches: 11. Germline lookup yields CDR1 SGDLS and CDR2 YYNGEE. The CDR3 length is 16 residues.